Following are 8 T cell receptor beta chains from one sample sequenced in a study of CD8+ T cells in alopecia areata. Treatment described: oral pan-JAK inhibitor, 5-10 mg twice daily. cDNA reverse transcribed from extracted RNA served as the sequencing template. This table comes from immunoSEQ multiplex PCR, and its TCRdb copy is limited to in-frame clones, with some not included. Of 150,000 to 200,000 clones detected, approximately 65% appear once; the ten largest clones hold about 0.94%. This material consisted of CD4+ T cells sorted from blood, taken at week 4, from a patient treated with tofacitinib. The receptors here all came from a human donor with alopecia areata.

A few counts support this clone. The chain recombines TRBV6-1 with TRBJ2-5; TRBD1 or TRBD2 may be the D gene (5 bases each). CDR1 is MNHNS and CDR2 is SASEGT in the germline V gene. The CDR3 runs 13 residues. V gave up 6 bases and J gave up 1 base, with 9 bases separating them. CDR3 sequence (DNA): TGTGCCAGCAGCCGGGACCCCCAAGAGACCCAGTACTTC. Its protein product is CASSRDPQETQYF.

This sequence joins TRBV9 and TRBJ2-1; 9 bases map to TRBD1. The CDR3 covers 15 residues. Trimming removed 4 bases from V and 7 bases from J; junction bases left unmatched: 9. Germline lookup yields CDR1 SGDLS and CDR2 YYNGEE. In DNA, the CDR3 is TGTGCCAGCAGCCTCCGGACAGGGGAGGGGAATGAGCAGTTCTTC. The encoded protein is CASSLRTGEGNEQFF.

The chain has TRBV30 and TRBJ2-5; no clear D gene. The CDR3 spans 13 residues. Trimming took 2 bases from V and 5 from J, leaving 12 bases between them. Germline values: CDR1 GTSNPN, CDR2 SVGIG (reference sequence). CDR3 residues: CAWSLTIRETQYF. Here the CDR3 DNA reads TGTGCCTGGAGTCTAACTATCCGGGAGACCCAGTACTTC.

The J gene is TRBJ2-7, the V gene TRBV29-1, with a possible D match to TRBD1 (6 bases). The CDR3 is made up of 11 amino acids. The V and J ends lost 7 bases and 1 base respectively, with 8 bases between them. Germline V gene lookup returns CDR1 SQVTM and CDR2 ANQGSEA. CDR3 nucleotides: TGCAGCGCTACAGGGTCCTACGAGCAGTACTTC. Amino acids: CSATGSYEQYF.

V is TRBV2 and J is TRBJ2-7; 8 positions agree with TRBD1. Germline V gene lookup returns CDR1 SNHLY and CDR2 FYNNEI. Trimming at V came to 6 bases and at J to 5 bases, leaving 12 bases not matched to a gene. This CDR3 spans 15 amino acids. In DNA, the CDR3 is TGTGCCAGCAGCCTGGGACAGGCGGTCGGGGACGAGCAGTACTTC. Its translation is CASSLGQAVGDEQYF.

The chain employs TRBV2 and TRBJ2-7; no clear D gene. Germline loops: CDR1 SNHLY, CDR2 FYNNEI. The CDR3 runs to 15 residues. The V end was cut by 6 bases, the J end by 0 bases, with 15 bases between. The CDR3 protein is CASSQLALSSYEQYF. CDR3 nucleotides: TGTGCCAGCAGCCAGCTTGCGCTAAGCTCCTACGAGCAGTACTTC.

A note on this clone: The same CDR3 can be traced to other DNA sequences in this sample. This chain uses TRBV30 with TRBJ1-5, with D uncertain. This CDR3 is built from 13 residues. The germline CDR1 and CDR2 sequences are GTSNPN and SVGIG (reference sequence). V lost 0 bases and J lost 4, with 7 bases in between. The CDR3 is CAWSVRGNQPQHF. CDR3 sequence (DNA): TGTGCCTGGAGTGTGCGTGGTAATCAGCCCCAGCATTTT.

This clone was picked up a small number of times. Other DNA sequences in the sample encode the same CDR3. The chain is built from TRBV4-1 and TRBJ1-1, with TRBD1 as a possible D gene (5 bases). The germline gives CDR1 MGHRA, CDR2 YSYEKL. CDR3 size: 14 residues. The V end lost 4 bases, the J end lost 0 bases, and 9 bases lay between the germline ends. CDR3 nucleotides: TGCGCCAGCAGCCTGCGACAGATGAACACTGAAGCTTTCTTT. This encodes CASSLRQMNTEAFF.